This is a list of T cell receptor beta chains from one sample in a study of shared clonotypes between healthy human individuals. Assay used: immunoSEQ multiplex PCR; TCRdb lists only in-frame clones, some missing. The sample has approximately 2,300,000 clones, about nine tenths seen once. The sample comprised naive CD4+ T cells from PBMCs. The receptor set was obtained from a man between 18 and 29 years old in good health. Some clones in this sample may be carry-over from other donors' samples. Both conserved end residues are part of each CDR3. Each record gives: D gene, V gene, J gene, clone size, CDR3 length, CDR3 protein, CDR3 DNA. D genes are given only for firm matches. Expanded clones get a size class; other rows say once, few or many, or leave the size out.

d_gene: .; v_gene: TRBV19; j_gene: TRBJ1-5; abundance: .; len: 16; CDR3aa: CASSIFGTGSNQPQHF; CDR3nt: TGTGCCAGTAGTATCTTCGGAACAGGGAGTAATCAGCCCCAGCATTTT
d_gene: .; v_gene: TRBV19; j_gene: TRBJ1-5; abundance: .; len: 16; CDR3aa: CASHSRAGLSNQPQHF; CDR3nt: TGTGCCAGCCATTCCAGGGCAGGGCTTAGCAATCAGCCCCAGCATTTT
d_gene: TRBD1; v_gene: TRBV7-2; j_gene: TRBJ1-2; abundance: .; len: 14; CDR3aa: CASSLSRGLDGYTF; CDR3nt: TGTGCCAGCAGCCTCTCGAGGGGGCTGGATGGCTACACCTTC
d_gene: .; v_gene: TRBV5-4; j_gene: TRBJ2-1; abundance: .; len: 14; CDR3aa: CASSKDREGNEQFF; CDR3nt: TGTGCCAGCAGCAAGGACAGGGAGGGGAATGAGCAGTTCTTC
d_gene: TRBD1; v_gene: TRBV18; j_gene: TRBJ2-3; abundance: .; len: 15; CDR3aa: CASSRTQGAPDTQYF; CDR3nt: TGTGCCAGCTCTCGAACTCAGGGGGCTCCAGATACGCAGTATTTT
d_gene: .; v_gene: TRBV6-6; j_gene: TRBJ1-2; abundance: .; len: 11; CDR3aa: CASSYSRGYTF; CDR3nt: TGTGCCAGCAGTTACTCACGAGGCTACACCTTC
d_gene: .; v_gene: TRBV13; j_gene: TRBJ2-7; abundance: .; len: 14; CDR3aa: CASSLVPGAYEQYF; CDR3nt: TGTGCCAGCAGCTTAGTTCCGGGGGCCTACGAGCAGTACTTC
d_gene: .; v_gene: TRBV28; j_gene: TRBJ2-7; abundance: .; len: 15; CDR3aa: CASSLRGGMDYEQYF; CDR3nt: TGTGCCAGCAGCCTGCGTGGGGGCATGGACTACGAGCAGTACTTC
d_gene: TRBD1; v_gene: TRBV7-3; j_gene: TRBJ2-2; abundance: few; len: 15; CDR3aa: CASSSGQGITGELFF; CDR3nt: TGTGCCAGCAGCTCGGGACAGGGGATCACCGGGGAGCTGTTTTTT
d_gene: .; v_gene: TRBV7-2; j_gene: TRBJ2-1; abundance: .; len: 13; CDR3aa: CASSLAAIWEQFF; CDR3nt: TGTGCCAGCAGCTTAGCGGCGATCTGGGAGCAGTTCTTC
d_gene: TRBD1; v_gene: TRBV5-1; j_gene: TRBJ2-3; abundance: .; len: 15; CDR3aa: CASSSGQGRSDTQYF; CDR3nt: TGCGCCAGCAGTTCAGGACAGGGTCGATCAGATACGCAGTATTTT
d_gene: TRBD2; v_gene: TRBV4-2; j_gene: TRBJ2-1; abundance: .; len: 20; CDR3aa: CASSQDFAYGDGRAYNEQFF; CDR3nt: TGTGCCAGCAGCCAAGATTTCGCCTACGGGGACGGGAGGGCATACAATGAGCAGTTCTTC
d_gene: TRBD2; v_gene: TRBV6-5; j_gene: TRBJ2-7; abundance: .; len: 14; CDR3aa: CASSSLAGAYEQYF; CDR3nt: TGTGCCAGCAGTTCACTAGCGGGCGCGTACGAGCAGTACTTC
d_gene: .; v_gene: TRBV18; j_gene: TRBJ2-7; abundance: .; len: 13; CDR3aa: CASSATQGWEQYF; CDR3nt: TGTGCCAGCTCAGCAACACAGGGTTGGGAGCAGTACTTC
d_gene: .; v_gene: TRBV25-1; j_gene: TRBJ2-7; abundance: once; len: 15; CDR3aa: CASSESDRSHYEQYF; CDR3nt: TGTGCCAGCAGTGAATCCGACAGGTCGCACTACGAGCAGTACTTC
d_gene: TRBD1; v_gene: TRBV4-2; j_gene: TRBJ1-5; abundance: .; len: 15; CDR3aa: CASSPRTGGNQPQHF; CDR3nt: TGTGCCAGCAGCCCCCGGACAGGGGGGAATCAGCCCCAGCATTTT
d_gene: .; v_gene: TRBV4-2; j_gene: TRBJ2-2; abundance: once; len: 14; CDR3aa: CASSLGAGTGELFF; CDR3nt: TGTGCCAGCAGCCTGGGGGCCGGGACCGGGGAGCTGTTTTTT
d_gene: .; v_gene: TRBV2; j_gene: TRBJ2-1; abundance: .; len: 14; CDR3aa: CATQANGGPNEQFF; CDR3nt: TGTGCCACCCAGGCTAACGGAGGGCCCAATGAGCAGTTCTTC
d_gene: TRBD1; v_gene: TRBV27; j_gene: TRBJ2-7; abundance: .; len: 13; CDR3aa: CASSLDRGAEQYF; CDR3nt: TGTGCCAGCAGCCTGGACAGGGGTGCCGAGCAGTACTTC
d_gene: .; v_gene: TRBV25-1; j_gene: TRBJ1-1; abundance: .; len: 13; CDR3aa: CASRWQGNTEAFF; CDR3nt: TGTGCCAGCAGGTGGCAGGGGAACACTGAAGCTTTCTTT
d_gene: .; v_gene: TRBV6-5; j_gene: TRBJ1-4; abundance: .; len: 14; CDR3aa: CASSYTGIREKLFF; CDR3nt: TGTGCCAGCAGTTATACGGGGATTAGGGAAAAACTGTTTTTT
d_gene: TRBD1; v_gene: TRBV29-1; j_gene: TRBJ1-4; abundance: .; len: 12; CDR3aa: CSAWTGDEKLFF; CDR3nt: TGCAGCGCTTGGACAGGGGATGAAAAACTGTTTTTT
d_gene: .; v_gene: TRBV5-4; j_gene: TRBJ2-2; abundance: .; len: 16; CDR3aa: CASSPIIGLNTGELFF; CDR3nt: TGTGCCAGCAGCCCAATTATCGGACTAAACACCGGGGAGCTGTTTTTT
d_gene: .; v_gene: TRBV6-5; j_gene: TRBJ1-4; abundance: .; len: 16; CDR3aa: CASSYRPTGPNEKLFF; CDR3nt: TGTGCCAGCAGTTACCGACCAACAGGCCCTAATGAAAAACTGTTTTTT
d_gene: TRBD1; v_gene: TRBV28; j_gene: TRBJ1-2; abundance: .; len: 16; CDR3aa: CASSGPGQGADYGYTF; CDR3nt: TGTGCCAGCAGTGGACCGGGACAGGGGGCAGACTATGGCTACACCTTC
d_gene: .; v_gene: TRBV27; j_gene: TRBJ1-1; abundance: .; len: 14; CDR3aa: CASSLSGENTEAFF; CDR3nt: TGTGCCAGCAGTTTATCGGGCGAGAACACTGAAGCTTTCTTT
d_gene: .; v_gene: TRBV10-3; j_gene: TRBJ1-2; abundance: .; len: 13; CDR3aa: CAISPGINYGYTF; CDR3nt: TGTGCCATCAGTCCAGGGATTAACTATGGCTACACCTTC
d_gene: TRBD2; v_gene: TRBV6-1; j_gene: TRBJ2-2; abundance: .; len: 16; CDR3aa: CASSGGLAGVGGELFF; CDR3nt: TGTGCCAGCAGTGGGGGACTAGCGGGAGTTGGCGGGGAGCTGTTTTTT
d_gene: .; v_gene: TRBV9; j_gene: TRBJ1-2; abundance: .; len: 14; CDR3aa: CASSVEGVDYGYTF; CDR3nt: TGTGCCAGCAGCGTAGAGGGGGTGGACTATGGCTACACCTTC
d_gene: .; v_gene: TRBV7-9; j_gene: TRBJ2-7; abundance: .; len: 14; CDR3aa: CASSLGGPGHEQYF; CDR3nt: TGTGCCAGCAGCTTAGGAGGGCCGGGCCACGAGCAGTACTTC
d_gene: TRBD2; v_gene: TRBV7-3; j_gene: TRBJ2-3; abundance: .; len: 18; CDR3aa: CASSFSGLADGFTDTQYF; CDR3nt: TGTGCCAGCAGCTTCTCCGGACTAGCGGACGGTTTCACAGATACGCAGTATTTT
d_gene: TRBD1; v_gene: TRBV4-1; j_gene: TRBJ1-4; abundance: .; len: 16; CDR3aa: CASSSGQGGGGEKLFF; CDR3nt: TGCGCCAGCAGCTCTGGACAGGGCGGGGGAGGTGAAAAACTGTTTTTT
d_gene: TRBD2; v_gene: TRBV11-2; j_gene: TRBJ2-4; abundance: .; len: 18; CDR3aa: CASTIKDGLAGETNIQYF; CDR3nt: TGTGCCAGCACAATTAAAGACGGACTAGCGGGAGAAACGAACATTCAGTACTTC
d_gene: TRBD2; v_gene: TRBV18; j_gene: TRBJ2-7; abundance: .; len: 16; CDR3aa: CASSAPGLAHPYEQYF; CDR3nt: TGTGCCAGCTCAGCACCGGGACTAGCGCACCCCTACGAGCAGTACTTC
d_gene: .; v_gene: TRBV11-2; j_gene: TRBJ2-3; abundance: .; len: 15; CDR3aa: CASSRERVSTDTQYF; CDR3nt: TGTGCCAGCAGCAGGGAGCGGGTTAGCACAGATACGCAGTATTTT
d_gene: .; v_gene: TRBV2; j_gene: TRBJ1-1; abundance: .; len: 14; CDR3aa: CASSVLRLDTEAFF; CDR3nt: TGTGCCAGCAGTGTCTTAAGGCTAGACACTGAAGCTTTCTTT
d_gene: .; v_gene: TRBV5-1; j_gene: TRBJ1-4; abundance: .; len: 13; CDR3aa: CASRLGSNEKLFF; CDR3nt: TGCGCCAGCAGGCTGGGTTCTAATGAAAAACTGTTTTTT
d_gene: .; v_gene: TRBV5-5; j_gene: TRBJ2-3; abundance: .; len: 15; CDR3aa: CASTHGGGLSDTQYF; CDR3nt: TGTGCCAGCACCCATGGTGGGGGGCTGTCAGATACGCAGTATTTT
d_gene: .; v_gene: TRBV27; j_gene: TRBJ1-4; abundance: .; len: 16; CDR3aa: CASSYTFRGPNEKLFF; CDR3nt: TGTGCCAGCAGCTATACCTTTCGAGGACCTAATGAAAAACTGTTTTTT